The 21 T cell receptor beta chains listed next were all sequenced from one sample in a study of glioma-infiltrating T cells. Amplification of TCR alpha and beta CDR3 regions from RNA used iRepertoire nested multiplex PCR. One entry per CDR3 protein, called by TCRdb with MiXCR from the multiplex PCR reads. The sample consists of roughly 120,000 distinct CDR3 sequences, roughly 24% of them appearing once. Specimen: glioma tissue, nonneoplastic brain tissue, or PBMCs (not recorded which). These TCRs come from a human donor with low-grade glioma or glioblastoma, undergoing nonglioma brain surgery, or in good health (not recorded which).

This clonotype was seen more than once but under ten times. V is TRBV7-9 and J is TRBJ2-2; TRBD2 matches at 7 bases. The CDR3 is 14 amino acids. V shed 0 bases, J shed 5 bases, and the junction held 0 bases outside the gene matches. Germline CDR1 reads SEHNR; CDR2 reads FQNEAQ (reference sequence). The CDR3 here is CASSLARGTGELFF. Written as DNA, the CDR3 is TGTGCCAGCAGCTTAGCGCGGGGGACCGGGGAGCTGTTTTTT.

In its sample, this clonotype was seen many times. The chain carries TRBV18 and TRBJ2-1, with D perhaps assigned TRBD1 or TRBD2 (5 bases each). CDR1 is KGHSH, CDR2 LQKENI, per germline. Trimming removed 3 bases at V and 2 bases at J, with 8 bases between. This CDR3 contains 14 residues. CDR3 residues: CASSPRDPYNEQFF. For the CDR3, the DNA is TGTGCCAGCTCACCTCGGGACCCCTACAATGAGCAGTTCTTC.

This clonotype was counted a single time. A read error may explain this, as a much larger clone is one base away. The rearrangement uses TRBV7-9 and TRBJ2-7; possible D gene TRBD2, 5 bases. The CDR3 extends over 15 amino acids. Germline lookup yields CDR1 SEHNR and CDR2 FQNEAQ (reference sequence). CDR3 loop: CAGSLGGVPDYEQYF. In DNA form, the CDR3 reads TGTGCCGGCAGCTTAGGAGGAGTTCCGGACTACGAGCAGTACTTC.

This clonotype has at least ten counts. The chain combines TRBV20-1 with TRBJ2-7; TRBD1 aligns across 7 bases. V shed 2 bases and J 3 bases; nucleotides not matched to a gene: 7. The germline gives CDR1 DFQATT, CDR2 SNEGSKA (reference sequence). The CDR3 totals 14 residues. The DNA for the CDR3 is TGCAGTGCTAGAACGGGACAGCAATTCTACGAGCAGTACTTC. Its protein product is CSARTGQQFYEQYF.

This clonotype was detected many times. Here the CDR3 reads CASSVLAGGREQYF. The CDR3 bases are TGTGCCAGCAGTGTGCTAGCGGGAGGGCGAGAGCAGTACTTC. The chain is built from TRBV2 and TRBJ2-7; 12 bases align to TRBD2. The CDR3 contains 14 residues. Germline V gives CDR1 SNHLY, CDR2 FYNNEI. V gave up 4 bases and J gave up 7 bases; unmatched junction bases: 5. The full variable domain, its missing parts supplied by reference TRBV2 and TRBJ2-7, is EPEVTQTPSHQVTQMGQEVILRCVPISNHLYFYWYRQILGQKVEFLVSFYNNEISEKSEIFDDQFSVERPDGSNFTLKIRSTKLEDSAMYFCASSVLAGGREQYFGPGTRLTVT.

The V call is TRBV5-4, the J call TRBJ2-5; D call uncertain. The germline V and J ends were trimmed by 4 bases and 1 base, with 14 bases remaining between them. CDR3 length equals 15 residues. CDR1 is SGHNT and CDR2 is YYREEE in the germline V gene (reference sequence). CDR3 region: CASSPPPPSQETQYF. In nucleotides, the CDR3 is TGTGCCAGCAGCCCTCCTCCACCAAGCCAAGAGACCCAGTACTTC.

This clonotype showed up many times. V usage is TRBV7-2 and J usage is TRBJ1-2, with 7 bases lining up with TRBD1. V dropped 5 bases and J dropped 2; count of bases not matched to a gene: 5. The CDR3 has 14 residues. Germline V gene lookup returns CDR1 SGHTA and CDR2 FQGNSA. The CDR3 loop reads CASSRGTENYGYTF. The CDR3 nucleotides read TGTGCCAGCAGCCGCGGGACAGAAAACTATGGCTACACCTTC.

This clonotype was seen ten or more times. V gene TRBV4-3 combines with J gene TRBJ2-1, with 13 bases matching TRBD2. Germline V gene lookup returns CDR1 LGHNA and CDR2 YSLEER. Trimming at V came to 0 bases and at J to 4 bases, leaving 9 bases not matched to a gene. This CDR3 is built from 19 residues. This chain's CDR3 is CASSQDLRLTSGRYNEQFF. As DNA, the CDR3 is TGCGCCAGCAGCCAAGATCTACGGTTGACTAGCGGGAGGTACAATGAGCAGTTCTTC.

The table lists this clonotype with many counts. V and J are TRBV4-2 and TRBJ1-5; D not resolved. The CDR3 contains 17 residues. CDR1 is LGHNA, CDR2 YNFKEQ, per germline. The germline V and J ends were trimmed by 1 base and 1 base, with 14 bases remaining between them. The CDR3 sequence: CASSQVYGRESNQPQHF. CDR3 nucleotides: TGTGCCAGCAGCCAAGTGTACGGAAGAGAAAGCAATCAGCCCCAGCATTTT.

This rearrangement joins TRBV20-1 to TRBJ2-3; 7 nucleotides match TRBD2. Germline CDR1 is DFQATT and CDR2 is SNEGSKA (reference sequence). V was clipped by 3 bases and J by 14 bases; unmatched bases: 14. CDR3 length equals 13 residues. In nucleotides, the CDR3 is TGCAGTGCTAGTAGCGGGTCCACAGATACGTGGTATTTT. This sequence encodes CSASSGSTDTWYF.

This clonotype was counted ten times or more. The chain carries TRBV25-1 and TRBJ2-7; D tentatively fits TRBD1 or TRBD2 (5 bases each). This CDR3 contains 15 residues. Germline lookup yields CDR1 MGHDK and CDR2 SYGVNS. With 8 bases removed from V and 0 bases from J, the gap between germline ends came to 17 bases. CDR3 DNA sequence: TGTGCCAGCGCGCACGGGACCCCCAGCTCCTACGAGCAGTACTTC. Translated, it gives CASAHGTPSSYEQYF.

This clonotype turned up a few times. A much larger clone is a single base away; this may be a read error. The rearrangement uses TRBV7-9 and TRBJ2-7; D uncertain. V was cut by 5 bases and J by 0 bases, with 8 bases left in between. Germline V gene lookup returns CDR1 SEHNR and CDR2 FQNEAQ (reference sequence). The CDR3 runs 13 residues. DNA for the CDR3: TGTGCCAGCAGCCCCCGGGTCTCCTACGAGCAGTACTTC. This encodes CASSPRVSYEQYF.

About this clonotype: Without the conserved terminal phenylalanine or tryptophan, this CDR3 likely stems from a read error. The gene calls are TRBV7-9 and TRBJ1-2; unclear D gene. Trimming took 7 bases from V and 5 from J, leaving 20 bases between them. CDR3 size: 15 residues. Looked up from germline, CDR1 is SEHNR and CDR2 is FQNEAQ (reference sequence). The CDR3 here is CASIEKPPDLYGYTS. CDR3 in DNA: TGTGCCAGCATCGAAAAACCGCCTGATTTATATGGCTACACCTCC.

In regard to this clonotype: A much larger clone is a single base away; this may be a read error. The chain carries TRBV29-1 and TRBJ1-1, with D hard to call. Trimming took 3 bases from V and 0 from J, leaving 5 bases between them. CDR3 length equals 12 residues. The V gene's germline CDR1 is SQVTM and CDR2 ANQGSEA. CDR3 protein: CSVDRLNTEAFF. CDR3 DNA: TGCAGCGTTGACAGGTTGAACACTGAAGCTTTCTTT.

This clonotype occurred many times. The chain carries TRBV6-1 and TRBJ2-5, with D unclear. This CDR3 has 12 amino acids. V lost 7 bases and J lost 5, with 11 bases in between. Germline CDR1 and CDR2: MNHNS and SASEGT. DNA for the CDR3: TGTGCCAGCATTTATCCCTGGGAGACCCAGTACTTC. This sequence encodes CASIYPWETQYF.

This clonotype showed up many times. The chain links TRBV27 to TRBJ1-5; TRBD1 is a possible D gene (6 bases). The V gene's germline CDR1 is MNHEY and CDR2 SMNVEV (reference sequence). Trimming removed 1 base at V and 7 bases at J, with 8 bases between. The CDR3 runs to 13 residues. The CDR3 DNA reads TGTGCCAGCAGTTTATGGGGGGCACAGCCCCAGCATTTT. This gives the protein CASSLWGAQPQHF.

This clonotype showed up many times. The V gene is TRBV6-6, the J gene TRBJ2-2, with D unclear. The V gene's germline CDR1 is MNHNY and CDR2 SVGAGI (reference sequence). The V end was cut by 2 bases, the J end by 6 bases, with 4 bases between. CDR3 length: 12 amino acids. CDR3 amino acids: CASSYRAGELFF. In DNA form, the CDR3 reads TGTGCCAGCAGTTACAGGGCCGGGGAGCTGTTTTTT.

This clonotype was seen at least ten times. The chain employs TRBV7-6 and TRBJ2-3; perhaps TRBD2 as D (6 bases). Between the trimmed V and J ends, which lost 4 bases and 6 bases, there was a span of 11 bases. Germline CDR1 is SGHVS and CDR2 is FNYEAQ. CDR3 length: 13 amino acids. In DNA, the CDR3 is TGTGCCAGCAGCTGGACTACCTTCGATACGCAGTATTTT. Encoded protein: CASSWTTFDTQYF. Combining the CDR3 with reference TRBV7-6 and TRBJ2-3 gives the whole variable domain GAGVSQSPRYKVTKRGQDVALRCDPISGHVSLYWYRQALGQGPEFLTYFNYEAQQDKSGLPNDRFSAERPEGSISTLTIQRTEQRDSAMYRCASSWTTFDTQYFGPGTRLTVL.

This clonotype was observed many times. The chain has TRBV6-1 and TRBJ2-7; a weak D match, TRBD1 (6 bases). Trimming stripped 7 bases from V and 5 bases from J, with 15 bases between. CDR1 MNHNS and CDR2 SASEGT come from the germline V gene. The CDR3 runs 13 residues. For the CDR3, the DNA is TGTGCCAGCATCAAGATGACAGGCCACGAGCAGTACTTC. It codes for CASIKMTGHEQYF.

This clonotype was seen many times. CDR3 DNA: TGTGCCAGCAGACGGGACAGGGACGCCTACGAGCAGTACTTC. This codes for CASRRDRDAYEQYF. This sequence joins TRBV7-2 and TRBJ2-7; 9 bases fit TRBD1. The J segment lost 2 bases and the V segment lost 6 bases, leaving 5 bases of the junction unmatched. The CDR3 sequence is 14 residues long. In germline, CDR1 is SGHTA, CDR2 FQGNSA. Drawing the rest from reference TRBV7-2 and TRBJ2-7, the complete variable domain is GAGVSQSPSNKVTEKGKDVELRCDPISGHTALYWYRQSLGQGLEFLIYFQGNSAPDKSGLPSDRFSAERTGGSVSTLTIQRTQQEDSAVYLCASRRDRDAYEQYFGPGTRLTVT.

The table lists this clonotype with many counts. The CDR3 DNA reads TGCGCCAGCAGCCAAGATCGTGCGGTGCCCTACGAGCAGTACTTC. Its translation: CASSQDRAVPYEQYF. This sequence joins TRBV4-3 and TRBJ2-7, with D unresolved. Germline CDR1 LGHNA, CDR2 YSLEER. V lost 0 bases to trimming and J lost 2 bases, with 11 bases between them. There are 15 residues in the CDR3.